The sequence of this T cell receptor (beta chain) was determined in a study of cytomegalovirus exposure and HLA in healthy donors. The germline V gene has CDR1 SGDLS and CDR2 YYNGEE. V lost 2 bases to trimming and J lost 0 bases, with 12 bases between them. The CDR3 has 15 amino acids. Vbeta (60) and Jbeta (13) primers were used in the PCR. In the original workflow: Later reanalysis found 80 million or so unique TCR beta chains, roughly 10 million of them shared. Data came from immunoSEQ multiplex PCR; TCRdb stores just in-frame clones and leaves some out. That table furnishes V, J and clone size, whereas the DNA furnished D and trimming. The data contain about 150,000 clones, roughly 74% of them singletons. Study conclusions and caveats: Both high specificity and high sensitivity reportedly marked the classifier's diagnosis of cytomegalovirus status. Immune exposure data for these donors was limited to CMV serostatus.

As to this clone: Its antigen is still unknown.

This rearrangement joins TRBV9 to TRBJ2-7; no firm D call. This TCR came from a man aged 18-30 years in good health and CMV-seropositive. The sequenced sample consisted of PBMCs. The CDR3, as DNA: TGTGCCAGCAGCGTTGGCGGAGACTTCTCCTACGAGCAGTACTTC. Encoded protein: CASSVGGDFSYEQYF.